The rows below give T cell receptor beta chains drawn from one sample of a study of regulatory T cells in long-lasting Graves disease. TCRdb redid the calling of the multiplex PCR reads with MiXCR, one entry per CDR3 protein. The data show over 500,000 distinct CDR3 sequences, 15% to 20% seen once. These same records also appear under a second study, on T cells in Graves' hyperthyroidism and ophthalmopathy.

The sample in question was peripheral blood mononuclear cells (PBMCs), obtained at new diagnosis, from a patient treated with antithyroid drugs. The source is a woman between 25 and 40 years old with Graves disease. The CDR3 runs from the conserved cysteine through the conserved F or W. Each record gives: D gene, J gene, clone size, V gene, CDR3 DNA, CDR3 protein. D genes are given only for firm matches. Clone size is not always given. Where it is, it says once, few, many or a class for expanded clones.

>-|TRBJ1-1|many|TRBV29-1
TGCAGCGTTGGTGAGGCCATCTTT
CSVGEAIF
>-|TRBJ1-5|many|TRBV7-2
TGTGCCAGCAGCTATACACGGACAAGTAATCAGCCCCAGCATTTT
CASSYTRTSNQPQHF
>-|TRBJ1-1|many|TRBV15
TGTGCCACCAATTTAGGGGGTTTCATGAACACTGAAGCTTTCTTT
CATNLGGFMNTEAFF
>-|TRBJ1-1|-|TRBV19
TGTGCCAGTAGTATGGGAGGGAACACTGAAGCTTTCTTT
CASSMGGNTEAFF
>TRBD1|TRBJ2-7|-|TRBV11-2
TGTGCCAGCAGCTTATGGGACAGAATATTCTCCTACGAGCAGTACTTC
CASSLWDRIFSYEQYF
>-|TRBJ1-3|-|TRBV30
TGTGCCTGGAGTTCAGGCTCTGGAAACACCATATATTTT
CAWSSGSGNTIYF
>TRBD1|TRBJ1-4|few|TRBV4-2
TGTGCCAGCAGCAGGACAGGGGATGGACGAGAAAAACTGTTTTTT
CASSRTGDGREKLFF
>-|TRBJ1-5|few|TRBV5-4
TGTGCCAGCAGCTTGCAGGGACCCAAAGGGCCCCAGCATTTT
CASSLQGPKGPQHF
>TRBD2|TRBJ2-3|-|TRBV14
TGTGCCAGCAGCCAAGAGAGCGGGAGTCCCGCAGATACGCAGTATTTT
CASSQESGSPADTQYF
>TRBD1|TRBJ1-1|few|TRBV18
TGTGCCAGCTCACCACTCGGGACAGCCAGTGAAGCTTTCTTT
CASSPLGTASEAFF
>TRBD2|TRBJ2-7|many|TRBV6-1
TGTGCCAGCAGTCAATTTGGGACTAGTATTTTCGAGCAGTACTTC
CASSQFGTSIFEQYF
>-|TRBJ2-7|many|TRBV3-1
TGTGCCAGCAGCCAATTGACGGACTACGAGCAGTACTTC
CASSQLTDYEQYF
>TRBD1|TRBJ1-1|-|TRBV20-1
TGCAGTGCCGGGAGGGGACAGGAACAAGGAGCTTTCTTT
CSAGRGQEQGAFF
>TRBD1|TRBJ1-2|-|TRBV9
TGTGCCAGCAGCGTCGCCTTCGGGACAGGGGGCTCTGGCTACACCTTC
CASSVAFGTGGSGYTF
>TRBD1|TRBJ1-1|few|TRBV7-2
TGTGCCAGCAGCCCCCGTCCCGGGACAGGGAAGACAGAAGCTTTCTTT
CASSPRPGTGKTEAFF
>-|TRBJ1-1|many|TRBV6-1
TGTGCCAGCAGAGGGATGATATTCACTGAAGCTTTCTTT
CASRGMIFTEAFF
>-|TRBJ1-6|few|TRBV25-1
TGTGCCACTACCCGGGGTAATTCACCCCTCCACTTT
CATTRGNSPLHF